What follows is one T cell receptor beta chain and its context. The data belong to a study of blood T cell repertoires in COVID-19. Background on the study: Collection of acute and convalescent COVID-19 samples took place in the United States, Italy and Spain. From T cells, B-cell-depleted T cells, or PBMCs came the material, which was cDNA or gDNA.

V shed 8 bases and J 6 bases; nucleotides not matched to a gene: 9. Germline CDR1 and CDR2: GTSNPN and SVGIG (reference sequence). The CDR3 extends over 13 amino acids. Measured with immunoSEQ multiplex PCR; TCRdb has only the in-frame clones, and not every one. The repertoire has roughly 280,000 clones, 75% to 90% of them found once; the top ten carry around 2%. V usage is TRBV30 and J usage is TRBJ2-1; 8 positions agree with TRBD2. This clonotype was obtained from a man aged 50 or older with acute or convalescent COVID-19. Sequenced input: peripheral blood. The CDR3 region is CASSGGPPNEQFF. The CDR3 region has the DNA TGTGCCAGTTCGGGGGGGCCACCCAATGAGCAGTTCTTC.